This TCR beta chain originates from a study of T cell changes during pregnancy in multiple sclerosis. This CDR3 is 18 amino acids long. V was pared by 0 bases and J by 7 bases, with 13 bases of the junction left unmatched. Germline V gene data show CDR1 as MNHEY and CDR2 as SMNVEV (reference sequence). Clones were sequenced by immunoSEQ multiplex PCR, and TCRdb holds only the in-frame ones, with some missing. In the table there are approximately 47,000 clones, about 93% of which are singletons. This sequence originates from a female donor with multiple sclerosis, enrolled in a pregnancy study. The V call is TRBV27, the J call TRBJ1-2, with 11 bases lining up with TRBD1. Sequenced material: CD4+ T cells from peripheral blood mononuclear cells, taken in the first trimester of pregnancy. The CDR3 here is CASSLSPGQGGLSGGYTF. The CDR3 DNA reads as TGTGCCAGCAGTTTATCGCCGGGACAGGGGGGCCTCAGTGGTGGCTACACCTTC.